The clone carrying this TCR beta chain was seen a few times. Its specificity is not known. The sample originates from a study of T-cell memory formation after mild COVID-19. General study points: Prior to infection, memory already included some responding clones, suggesting cross-reactive memory joined.

TCRdb itself ran the 5' RACE reads through MiXCR, one entry per CDR3 protein. Altogether almost 550,000 distinct CDR3 sequences are present, roughly 20% being singletons, with the ten largest covering about 12%. V lost 9 bases to trimming and J lost 0 bases, with 14 bases between them. Germline V lookup: CDR1 MNHNY, CDR2 SVGAGI (reference sequence). The CDR3 contains 14 residues. The sequence was obtained from an adult woman who had mild COVID-19 (a few samples of this study predate the infection). Cell type and time point are not known. Sequenced material: PBMCs or a T cell subset sorted from them (not recorded which). The chain recombines TRBV6-6 with TRBJ1-1; a possible D gene is TRBD1 (6 bases). The CDR3 DNA is TGTGCCAGTTCCTCGGGGGGCCTGAACACTGAAGCTTTCTTT. As protein: CASSSGGLNTEAFF.